The clone carrying this T cell receptor beta chain was seen a few times. The antigen is not known. In patients chosen for sequencing, flow cytometry had shown CD8+CD57+ cell expansion. The cohort consisted entirely of patients having severe acquired aplastic anemia. Blood was sampled before the patients had received any therapy. Researchers used genomic DNA as the template to profile TCR beta VDJ and CDR3. MiXCR, run by TCRdb on the reads, gives a single entry per CDR3 protein. This table has fewer than 250,000 distinct CDR3 sequences, more than 45% appearing once. The data were obtained in a study of CD8+CD57+ T cells in acquired aplastic anemia. In the study overall: An average of 3.2 ug of DNA was obtained from sorted CD4+ and CD8+ cells. Whole-study findings and limits: With respect to CD8+ Simpson's diversity, patients and controls did not differ significantly.

V trimming: 0 bases; J trimming: 4 bases; junction bases outside the gene matches: 11. CDR1 and CDR2 (germline): SGHRS, YFSETQ. The CDR3 has 17 residues. This chain uses TRBV5-1 with TRBJ2-7; 9 bases align to TRBD2. This clonotype originated in a human donor with aplastic anemia. Sample: sorted CD4+, CD8+, or CD8+CD57+ T cells (not recorded which) from PBMCs. Here the CDR3 DNA reads TGCGCCAGCAGCTTGGTTCCCCTGCGGGGGGGCCTTTACGAGCAGTACTTC. Translation: CASSLVPLRGGLYEQYF.